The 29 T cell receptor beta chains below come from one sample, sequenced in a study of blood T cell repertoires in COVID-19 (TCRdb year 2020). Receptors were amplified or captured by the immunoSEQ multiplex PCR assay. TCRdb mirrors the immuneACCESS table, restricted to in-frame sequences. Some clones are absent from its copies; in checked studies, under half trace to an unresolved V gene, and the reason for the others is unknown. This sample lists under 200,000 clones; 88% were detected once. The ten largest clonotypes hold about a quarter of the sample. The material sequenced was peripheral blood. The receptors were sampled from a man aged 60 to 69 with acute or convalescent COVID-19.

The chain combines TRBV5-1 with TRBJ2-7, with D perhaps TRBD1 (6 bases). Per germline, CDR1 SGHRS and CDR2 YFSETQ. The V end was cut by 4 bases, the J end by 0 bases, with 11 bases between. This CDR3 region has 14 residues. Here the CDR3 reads CASSPEGGSYEQYF. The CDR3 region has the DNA TGCGCCAGCAGCCCGGAAGGGGGCTCCTACGAGCAGTACTTC.

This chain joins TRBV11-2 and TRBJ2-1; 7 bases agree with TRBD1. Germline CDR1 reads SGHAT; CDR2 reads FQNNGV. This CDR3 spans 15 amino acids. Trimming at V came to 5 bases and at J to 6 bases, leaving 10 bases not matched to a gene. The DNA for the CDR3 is TGTGCCAGCAGCCCTACAGGGGCCGAGCGCAATGAGCAGTTCTTC. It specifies CASSPTGAERNEQFF. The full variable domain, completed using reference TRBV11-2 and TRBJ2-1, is EAGVAQSPRYKIIEKRQSVAFWCNPISGHATLYWYQQILGQGPKLLIQFQNNGVVDDSQLPKDRFSAERLKGVDSTLKIQPAKLEDSAVYLCASSPTGAERNEQFFGPGTRLTVL.

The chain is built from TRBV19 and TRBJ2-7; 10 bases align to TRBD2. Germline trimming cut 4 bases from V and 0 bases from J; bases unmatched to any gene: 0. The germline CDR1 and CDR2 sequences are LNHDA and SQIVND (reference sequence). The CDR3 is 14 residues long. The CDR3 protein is CASSTSGSSYEQYF. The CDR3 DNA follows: TGTGCCAGTAGTACTAGCGGGAGCTCCTACGAGCAGTACTTC. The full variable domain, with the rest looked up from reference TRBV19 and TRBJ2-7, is DGGITQSPKYLFRKEGQNVTLSCEQNLNHDAMYWYRQDPGQGLRLIYYSQIVNDFQKGDIAEGYSVSREKKESFPLTVTSAQKNPTAFYLCASSTSGSSYEQYFGPGTRLTVT.

Here the CDR3 DNA reads TGTGCCACCAGTGATACAGGGCTTGGCTACACCTTC. Encoded protein: CATSDTGLGYTF. V is TRBV24-1 and J is TRBJ1-2; D is possibly TRBD1 (6 bases). The germline V gene has CDR1 KGHDR and CDR2 SFDVKD. This CDR3 contains 12 residues. Trimming pared 3 bases from V and 7 bases from J, leaving 8 bases between.

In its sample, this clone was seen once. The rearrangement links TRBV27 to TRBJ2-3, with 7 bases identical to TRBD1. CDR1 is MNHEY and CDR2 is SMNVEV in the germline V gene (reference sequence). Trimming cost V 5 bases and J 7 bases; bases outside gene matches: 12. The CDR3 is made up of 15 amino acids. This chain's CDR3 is CASSQDRQGPNTQYF. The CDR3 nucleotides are TGTGCCAGCAGTCAGGATAGACAGGGACCCAATACGCAGTATTTT.

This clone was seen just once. The DNA of the CDR3 is TGCGCCAGCAGCCAGGGGGCTAGCGGGGCCTACGAGCAGTACTTC. This translates into CASSQGASGAYEQYF. This chain uses TRBV4-3 with TRBJ2-7; 9 bases agree with TRBD2. Germline V CDR1 and CDR2: LGHNA, YSLEER. Losses at the gene ends were 3 bases for V and 2 bases for J; bases not matched to a gene: 5. This CDR3 comprises 15 residues.

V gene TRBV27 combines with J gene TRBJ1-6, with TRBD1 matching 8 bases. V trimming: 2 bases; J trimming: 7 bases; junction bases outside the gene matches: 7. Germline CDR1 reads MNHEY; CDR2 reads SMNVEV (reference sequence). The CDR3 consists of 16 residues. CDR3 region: CASSLEQGAQNSPLHF. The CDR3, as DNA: TGTGCCAGCAGTTTAGAGCAGGGGGCTCAGAATTCACCCCTCCACTTT.

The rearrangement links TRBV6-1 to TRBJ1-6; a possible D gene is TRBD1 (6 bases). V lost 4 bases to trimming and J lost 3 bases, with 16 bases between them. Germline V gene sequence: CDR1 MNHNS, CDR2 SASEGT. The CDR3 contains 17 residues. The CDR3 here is CASSVPAIGGYNSPLHF. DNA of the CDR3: TGTGCCAGCAGTGTCCCCGCCATAGGGGGCTATAATTCACCCCTCCACTTT.

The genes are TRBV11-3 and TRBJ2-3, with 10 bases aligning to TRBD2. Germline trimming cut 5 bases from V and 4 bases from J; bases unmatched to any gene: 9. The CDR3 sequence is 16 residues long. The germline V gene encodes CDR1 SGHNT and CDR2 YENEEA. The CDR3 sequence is CASSPRGAGGPDTQYF. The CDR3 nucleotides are TGTGCCAGCAGCCCCCGAGGAGCGGGGGGGCCAGATACGCAGTATTTT.

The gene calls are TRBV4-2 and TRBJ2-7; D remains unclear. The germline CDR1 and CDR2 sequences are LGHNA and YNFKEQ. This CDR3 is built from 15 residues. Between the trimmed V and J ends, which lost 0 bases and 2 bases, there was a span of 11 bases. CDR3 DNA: TGTGCCAGCAGCCAAGAGTCAGGATTCCCCTACGAGCAGTACTTC. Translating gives CASSQESGFPYEQYF.

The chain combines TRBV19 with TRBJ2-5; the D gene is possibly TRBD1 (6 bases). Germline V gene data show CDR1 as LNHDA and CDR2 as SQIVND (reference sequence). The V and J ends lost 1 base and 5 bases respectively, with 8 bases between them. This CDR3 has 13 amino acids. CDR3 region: CASSIGGRETQYF. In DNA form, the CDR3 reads TGTGCCAGTAGTATAGGGGGGCGTGAGACCCAGTACTTC.

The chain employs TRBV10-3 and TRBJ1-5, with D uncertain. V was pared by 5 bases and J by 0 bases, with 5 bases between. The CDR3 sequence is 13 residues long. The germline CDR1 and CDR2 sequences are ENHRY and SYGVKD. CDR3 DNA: TGTGCCATCAGTACAGATAGCAATCAGCCCCAGCATTTT. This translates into CAISTDSNQPQHF.

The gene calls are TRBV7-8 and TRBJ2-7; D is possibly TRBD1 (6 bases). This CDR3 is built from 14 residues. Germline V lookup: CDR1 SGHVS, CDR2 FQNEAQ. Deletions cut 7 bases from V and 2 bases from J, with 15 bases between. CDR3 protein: CASTAKGVAYEQYV. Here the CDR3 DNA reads TGTGCCAGCACCGCCAAGGGGGTAGCCTACGAGCAGTACGTC.

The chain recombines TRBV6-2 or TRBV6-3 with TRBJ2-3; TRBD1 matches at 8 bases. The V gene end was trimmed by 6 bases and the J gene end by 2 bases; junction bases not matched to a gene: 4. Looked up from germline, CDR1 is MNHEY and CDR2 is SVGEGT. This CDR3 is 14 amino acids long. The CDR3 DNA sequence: TGTGCCAGCAGCTGGACAGGGCCCACAGATACGCAGTATTTT. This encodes CASSWTGPTDTQYF.

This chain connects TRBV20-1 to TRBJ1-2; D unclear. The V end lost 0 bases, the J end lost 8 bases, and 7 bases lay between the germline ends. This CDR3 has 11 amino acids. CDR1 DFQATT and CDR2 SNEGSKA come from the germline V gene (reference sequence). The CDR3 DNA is TGCAGTGCTAGAGATCTAAAAGGCTACACCTTC. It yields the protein CSARDLKGYTF.

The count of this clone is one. CDR3 DNA sequence: TGTGCCTGGAGCGAGACAGCTAGTGGCTACACCTTC. This encodes CAWSETASGYTF. The gene calls are TRBV30 and TRBJ1-2, with D possibly TRBD1 on 5 matching bases. V was pared by 3 bases and J by 7 bases, with 12 bases between. The CDR3 has 12 residues. The germline CDR1 and CDR2 sequences are GTSNPN and SVGIG (reference sequence).

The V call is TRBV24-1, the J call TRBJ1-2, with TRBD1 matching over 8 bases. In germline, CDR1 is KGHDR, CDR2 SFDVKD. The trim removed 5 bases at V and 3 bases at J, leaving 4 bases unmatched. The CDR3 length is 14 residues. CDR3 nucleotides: TGTGCCACCAGTGGTGACAGGGGTGACTATGGCTACACCTTC. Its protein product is CATSGDRGDYGYTF.

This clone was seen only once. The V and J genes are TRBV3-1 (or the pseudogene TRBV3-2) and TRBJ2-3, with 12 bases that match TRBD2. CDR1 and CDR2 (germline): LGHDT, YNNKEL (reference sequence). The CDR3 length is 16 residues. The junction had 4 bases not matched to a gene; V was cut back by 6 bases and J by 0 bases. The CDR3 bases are TGTGCCAGCAGTCTAGCGGGGGGGAGCAGCACAGATACGCAGTATTTT. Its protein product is CASSLAGGSSTDTQYF.

The CDR3 DNA reads TGTGCCAGCAGCTTGGGAGGGACAGCAGTTAACTATGGCTACACCTTC. The encoded protein is CASSLGGTAVNYGYTF. The rearrangement links TRBV5-6 to TRBJ1-2; 7 bases are a match to TRBD1. CDR3 size: 16 residues. Germline lookup yields CDR1 SGHDT and CDR2 YYEEEE. V was clipped by 0 bases and J by 1 base; unmatched bases: 6.

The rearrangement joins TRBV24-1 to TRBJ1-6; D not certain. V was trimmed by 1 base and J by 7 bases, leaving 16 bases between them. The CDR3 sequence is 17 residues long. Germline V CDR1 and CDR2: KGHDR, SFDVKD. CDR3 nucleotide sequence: TGTGCCACCAGTGATTTTTTGTTGGAGCGAGGGAATTCACCCCTCCACTTT. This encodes CATSDFLLERGNSPLHF.

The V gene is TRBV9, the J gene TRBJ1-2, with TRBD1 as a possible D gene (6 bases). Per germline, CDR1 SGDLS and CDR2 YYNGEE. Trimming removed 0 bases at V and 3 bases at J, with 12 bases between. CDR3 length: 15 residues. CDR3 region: CASSVGWGLDYGYTF. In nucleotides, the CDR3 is TGTGCCAGCAGCGTAGGCTGGGGGCTGGACTATGGCTACACCTTC. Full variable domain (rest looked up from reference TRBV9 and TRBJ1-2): DSGVTQTPKHLITATGQRVTLRCSPRSGDLSVYWYQQSLDQGLQFLIQYYNGEERAKGNILERFSAQQFPDLHSELNLSSLELGDSALYFCASSVGWGLDYGYTFGSGTRLTVV.

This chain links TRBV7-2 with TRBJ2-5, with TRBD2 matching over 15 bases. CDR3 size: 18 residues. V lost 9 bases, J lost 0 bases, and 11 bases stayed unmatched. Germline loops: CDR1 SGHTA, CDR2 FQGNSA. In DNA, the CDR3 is TGTGCCAGTTCAAAGGGACTAGCGGGGGGACTGTACCAAGAGACCCAGTACTTC. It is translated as CASSKGLAGGLYQETQYF.

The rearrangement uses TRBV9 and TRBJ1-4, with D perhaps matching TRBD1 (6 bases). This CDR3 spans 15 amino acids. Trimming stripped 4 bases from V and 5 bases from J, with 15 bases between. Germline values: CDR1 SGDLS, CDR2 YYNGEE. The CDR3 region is CASSTQQGTNEKLFF. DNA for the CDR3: TGTGCCAGCAGCACTCAACAGGGTACGAATGAAAAACTGTTTTTT.

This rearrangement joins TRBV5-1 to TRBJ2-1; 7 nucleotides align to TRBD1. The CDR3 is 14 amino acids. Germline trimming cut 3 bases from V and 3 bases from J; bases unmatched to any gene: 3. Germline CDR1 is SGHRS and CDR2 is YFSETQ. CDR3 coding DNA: TGCGCCAGCAGCTCGGGACAGAACTACAATGAGCAGTTCTTC. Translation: CASSSGQNYNEQFF.

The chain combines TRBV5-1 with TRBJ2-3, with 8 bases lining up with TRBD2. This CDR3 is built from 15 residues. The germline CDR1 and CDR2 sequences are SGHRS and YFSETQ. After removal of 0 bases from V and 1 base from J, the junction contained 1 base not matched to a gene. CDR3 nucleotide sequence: TGCGCCAGCAGCTTGGGGCGGGGGGGCACAGATACGCAGTATTTT. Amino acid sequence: CASSLGRGGTDTQYF.

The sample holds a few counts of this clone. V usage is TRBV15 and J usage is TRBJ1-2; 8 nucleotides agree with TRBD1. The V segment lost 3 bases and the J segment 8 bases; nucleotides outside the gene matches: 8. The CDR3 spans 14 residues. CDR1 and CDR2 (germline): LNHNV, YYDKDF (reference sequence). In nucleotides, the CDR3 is TGTGCCACCAGCAGGGCTCGGACAGGGTGGGGCTACACCTTC. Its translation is CATSRARTGWGYTF.

CDR3 region: CASSQGAFQETQYF. The CDR3 DNA is TGTGCCAGCAGCCAGGGGGCCTTCCAAGAGACCCAGTACTTC. The genes are TRBV3-1 (or the pseudogene TRBV3-2) and TRBJ2-5, with D perhaps matching TRBD1 (6 bases). The CDR3 totals 14 residues. Germline CDR1 and CDR2: LGHDT and YNNKEL (reference sequence). V gave up 3 bases and J gave up 1 base, with 9 bases separating them.

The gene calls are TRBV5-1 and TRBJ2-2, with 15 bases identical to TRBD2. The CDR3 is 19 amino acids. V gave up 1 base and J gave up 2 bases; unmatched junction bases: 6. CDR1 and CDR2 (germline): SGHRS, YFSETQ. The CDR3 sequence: CASSLTGLAGGHNTGELFF. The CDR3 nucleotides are TGCGCCAGCAGCTTGACTGGACTAGCGGGAGGGCATAACACCGGGGAGCTGTTTTTT.

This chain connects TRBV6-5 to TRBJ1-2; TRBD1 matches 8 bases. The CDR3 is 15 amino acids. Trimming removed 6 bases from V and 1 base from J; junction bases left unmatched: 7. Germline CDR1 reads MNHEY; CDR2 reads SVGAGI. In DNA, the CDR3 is TGTGCCAGCAGCCAAACAGGGGGACTTAACTATGGCTACACCTTC. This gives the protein CASSQTGGLNYGYTF.